This T cell receptor (beta chain) was obtained from a study of cytomegalovirus exposure and HLA in healthy donors. Whole-study findings and limits: Rarity marked most TCR sequences, yet some public TCRs occurred in many donors.

Sequencing used immunoSEQ multiplex PCR; TCRdb keeps in-frame clones, though not all of them. The sample has around 400,000 clones, around 86% seen once. Details on this clone: Its antigen is currently unknown.

Unmatched junction bases numbered 5, after V lost 4 bases and J lost 0 bases. This CDR3 spans 16 amino acids. Germline-derived CDR1 and CDR2 are WNHNN and SYGVQD (reference sequence). V gene TRBV10-1 combines with J gene TRBJ2-1; 8 bases match TRBD2. Sample: PBMCs. The source of this sequence is a woman between 18 and 30 years old in good health and CMV-seronegative. The DNA for the CDR3 is TGCGCCAGCAGTGCAGCGGGGGCCTCCTCCTACAATGAGCAGTTCTTC. Its translation is CASSAAGASSYNEQFF.